This T cell receptor (beta chain) came from a study of response to subunit inactivated influenza vaccine. Germline V gene sequence: CDR1 SEHNR, CDR2 FQNEAQ (reference sequence). CDR3 length: 17 amino acids. V shed 5 bases, J shed 9 bases, and the junction held 12 bases outside the gene matches. Broader study findings: Researchers suggested that each seasonal influenza vaccination recruits few new T cells.

TCRdb independently ran MiXCR on the RT-PCR reads; one entry per CDR3 protein. Found here are more than 200,000 distinct CDR3 sequences, 10% to 15% of them singletons; the top ten hold 7.8%. This clonotype was counted between two and nine times. Its antigen is undetermined. Source: non-naive T cells sorted from PBMCs, taken 14 to 15 days before vaccination. The chain combines TRBV7-9 with TRBJ2-1, with TRBD2 matching 14 bases. The clonotype originates from a man between 45 and 60 years old who received an inactivated influenza vaccine. CDR3 sequence: CASSTSPGLAGDREQFF. CDR3 in DNA: TGTGCCAGCAGCACATCCCCGGGACTAGCGGGAGACCGTGAGCAGTTCTTC.